These 27 T cell receptor beta chains came from one sample sequenced in a study of blood T cell repertoires in COVID-19 (TCRdb year 2020). The library came from the immunoSEQ multiplex PCR assay. Held by TCRdb, this immuneACCESS table contains in-frame sequences only and omits some clones. Under half of the omission traces to an unresolved V gene where checked; the cause of the rest is unknown. This sample has a few hundred thousand clones in its table, and 87% of those were observed once. The ten top clones hold 3% of the sample. Sequenced input: PBMCs or T cells enriched from blood (not recorded which). Every receptor here comes from a woman aged 30 to 39 who had recovered from COVID-19.

This chain connects TRBV5-4 to TRBJ2-7; TRBD1 is a possible D gene (5 bases). CDR3 length equals 16 residues. The germline CDR1 and CDR2 sequences are SGHNT and YYREEE (reference sequence). Trimming removed 4 bases from V and 0 bases from J, with 17 bases in between. The CDR3 sequence: CASSPDQTVNSYEQYF. The CDR3 DNA reads as TGTGCCAGCAGCCCGGACCAGACAGTTAACTCCTACGAGCAGTACTTC. Full variable domain (outside the CDR3, taken from reference TRBV5-4 and TRBJ2-7): ETGVTQSPTHLIKTRGQQVTLRCSSQSGHNTVSWYQQALGQGPQFIFQYYREEENGRGNFPPRFSGLQFPNYSSELNVNALELDDSALYLCASSPDQTVNSYEQYFGPGTRLTVT.

The gene calls are TRBV10-3 and TRBJ2-1; 11 nucleotides line up with TRBD1. Germline CDR1 and CDR2: ENHRY and SYGVKD. The CDR3 sequence is 15 residues long. V was clipped by 6 bases and J by 7 bases; unmatched bases: 8. CDR3 nucleotide sequence: TGTGCCATCAGAGATGGACAGGGGGCGAGGAATGAGCAGTTCTTC. Translation gives CAIRDGQGARNEQFF.

V gene TRBV2 combines with J gene TRBJ1-5, with a weak D call TRBD1 (5 bases). Per the germline V gene, CDR1 is SNHLY and CDR2 is FYNNEI. The CDR3 is made up of 13 amino acids. V dropped 8 bases and J dropped 6 bases, with 14 bases sitting between them. The CDR3 reads CASRSRTGQPQHF. DNA of the CDR3: TGTGCCAGCCGAAGTCGAACAGGTCAGCCCCAGCATTTT.

The chain is built from TRBV4-1 and TRBJ1-1, with D tentatively TRBD1 (5 bases). This CDR3 is built from 14 residues. V lost 0 bases and J 4 bases, leaving 9 bases between the germline ends. The germline V gene encodes CDR1 MGHRA and CDR2 YSYEKL. CDR3: CASSQERGFTEAFF. The CDR3, as DNA: TGCGCCAGCAGCCAAGAGCGGGGGTTCACTGAAGCTTTCTTT.

This chain links TRBV9 with TRBJ1-2, with a tentative D call TRBD1 (6 bases). Trimming shortened V by 0 bases and J by 2 bases, and 11 bases separated the two germline ends. The CDR3 contains 15 residues. CDR1 and CDR2 from the germline V gene are SGDLS and YYNGEE. Here the CDR3 reads CASSVDPGTNYGYTF. CDR3 sequence (DNA): TGTGCCAGCAGCGTAGATCCAGGGACAAACTATGGCTACACCTTC.

V and J are TRBV6-5 and TRBJ2-7; TRBD1 agrees at 9 bases. Losses at the gene ends were 5 bases for V and 5 bases for J; bases not matched to a gene: 10. Germline CDR1 reads MNHEY; CDR2 reads SVGAGI. The CDR3 runs 15 residues. This CDR3 reads CASSPRQGGLNEQYF. CDR3 nucleotide sequence: TGTGCCAGCAGTCCTCGACAGGGGGGTCTGAACGAGCAGTACTTC.

V and J are TRBV9 and TRBJ2-7; TRBD1 aligns across 10 bases. The ends lost 2 bases at V and 5 bases at J; junction bases unmatched: 7. CDR3 size: 15 residues. CDR1 and CDR2 from the germline V gene are SGDLS and YYNGEE. CDR3 loop: CASSVGDRGLHEQYF. The CDR3 nucleotides read TGTGCCAGCAGCGTGGGTGACAGGGGGCTTCACGAGCAGTACTTC.

This CDR3 reads CASSLSQQGALSGYEQYF. The CDR3 bases are TGTGCCAGCAGTTTATCGCAACAGGGAGCCTTATCGGGCTACGAGCAGTACTTC. The chain uses TRBV27 and TRBJ2-7, with D maybe TRBD1 (6 bases). CDR1 MNHEY and CDR2 SMNVEV come from the germline V gene (reference sequence). Trimming removed 0 bases at V and 3 bases at J, with 21 bases between. The CDR3 loop spans 18 amino acids.

The chain joins TRBV6-1 to TRBJ2-4; D gene ambiguous. The V gene's germline CDR1 is MNHNS and CDR2 SASEGT. The length of the CDR3 is 14 residues. Trimming left V 2 bases short and J 1 base short, with 6 bases between. The CDR3 sequence: CASSESLAKNIQYF. DNA of the CDR3: TGTGCCAGCAGTGAATCCCTTGCCAAAAACATTCAGTACTTC.

The rearrangement links TRBV10-3 to TRBJ1-6; a weak D match, TRBD1 (5 bases). Germline lookup yields CDR1 ENHRY and CDR2 SYGVKD. V was pared by 0 bases and J by 14 bases, with 8 bases between. The CDR3 is made up of 12 amino acids. CDR3 amino acids: CAISESRVTLHF. The CDR3 DNA is TGTGCCATCAGTGAGTCCAGGGTCACCCTCCACTTT.

V gene TRBV28 combines with J gene TRBJ2-2; D might be TRBD1 (5 bases). V was trimmed by 4 bases and J by 5 bases, leaving 8 bases between them. CDR1 MDHEN and CDR2 SYDVKM come from the germline V gene. CDR3 length: 13 amino acids. CDR3 sequence reads: CASSSGHTGELFF. The CDR3 DNA follows: TGTGCCAGCAGTTCCGGACATACCGGGGAGCTGTTTTTT. Full variable domain (rest looked up from reference TRBV28 and TRBJ2-2): DVKVTQSSRYLVKRTGEKVFLECVQDMDHENMFWYRQDPGLGLRLIYFSYDVKMKEKGDIPEGYSVSREKKERFSLILESASTNQTSMYLCASSSGHTGELFFGEGSRLTVL.

The gene calls are TRBV19 and TRBJ2-7, with a weak D call TRBD2 (6 bases). Trimming removed 3 bases at V and 2 bases at J, with 14 bases between. The CDR3 runs 15 residues. Germline V gene sequence: CDR1 LNHDA, CDR2 SQIVND (reference sequence). CDR3 loop: CASSIYTGSTYEQYF. In DNA, the CDR3 is TGTGCCAGTAGTATTTACACCGGGAGCACCTACGAGCAGTACTTC.

V and J are TRBV7-2 and TRBJ1-2; D unclear. Deletions cut 1 base from V and 0 bases from J, with 6 bases between. Per the germline V gene, CDR1 is SGHTA and CDR2 is FQGNSA. This CDR3 region has 14 residues. The CDR3 DNA reads TGTGCCAGCAGCTTAGTAGGAGCTAACTATGGCTACACCTTC. Translated, it gives CASSLVGANYGYTF. The full variable domain, rest sourced from reference TRBV7-2 and TRBJ1-2, is GAGVSQSPSNKVTEKGKDVELRCDPISGHTALYWYRQSLGQGLEFLIYFQGNSAPDKSGLPSDRFSAERTGGSVSTLTIQRTQQEDSAVYLCASSLVGANYGYTFGSGTRLTVV.

V is TRBV3-1 (or the pseudogene TRBV3-2) and J is TRBJ2-7; possible D gene TRBD1, 5 bases. With 4 bases removed from V and 5 bases from J, the gap between germline ends came to 21 bases. The CDR3 spans 16 residues. CDR1 is LGHDT, CDR2 YNNKEL, per germline (reference sequence). The CDR3 loop is CASSLLGRAPFHEQYF. The CDR3 DNA sequence: TGTGCCAGCAGCCTCCTAGGCAGGGCCCCTTTCCACGAGCAGTACTTC.

The V and J genes are TRBV11-2 and TRBJ1-2, with D uncertain. The germline V gene encodes CDR1 SGHAT and CDR2 FQNNGV. The CDR3 is made up of 13 amino acids. V was pared by 1 base and J by 2 bases, with 5 bases between. The CDR3 region has the DNA TGTGCCAGCAGCTTAGGCAGGAACTATGGCTACACCTTC. Protein sequence: CASSLGRNYGYTF.

V is TRBV4-1 and J is TRBJ2-5; a weak D match, TRBD2 (5 bases). The CDR3 is 12 amino acids. CDR1 is MGHRA and CDR2 is YSYEKL in the germline V gene. Trimming took 0 bases from V and 8 from J, leaving 7 bases between them. In DNA, the CDR3 is TGCGCCAGCAGCCAAGATCGGGGAACCCAGTACTTC. It specifies CASSQDRGTQYF.

The V call is TRBV9, the J call TRBJ1-1; D remains unclear. The CDR3 runs 17 residues. The germline gives CDR1 SGDLS, CDR2 YYNGEE. V lost 0 bases to trimming and J lost 1 base, with 16 bases between them. The CDR3 region is CASSVAGQPPGNTEAFF. The CDR3 bases are TGTGCCAGCAGCGTAGCTGGGCAGCCCCCAGGGAACACTGAAGCTTTCTTT.

The V gene is TRBV10-1, the J gene TRBJ2-1, with 8 bases lining up with TRBD2. The CDR3 has 16 amino acids. The germline V gene encodes CDR1 WNHNN and CDR2 SYGVQD (reference sequence). The ends lost 1 base at V and 10 bases at J; junction bases unmatched: 12. CDR3 amino acids: CASSEYFYGRDGEQFF. The CDR3 nucleotides read TGCGCCAGCAGTGAGTATTTTTACGGGAGGGACGGAGAGCAGTTCTTC.

The chain employs TRBV28 and TRBJ1-2; 11 bases match TRBD1. V lost 6 bases to trimming and J lost 2 bases; unmatched junction nucleotides: 5. Per germline, CDR1 MDHEN and CDR2 SYDVKM. CDR3 length: 15 amino acids. CDR3 sequence: CASSPGQGANYGYTF. The CDR3 bases are TGTGCCAGCAGCCCCGGACAGGGGGCGAACTATGGCTACACCTTC.

The chain joins TRBV2 to TRBJ2-1; D unresolved. Germline CDR1 SNHLY, CDR2 FYNNEI. V lost 6 bases, J lost 4 bases, and 7 bases lay in between. The CDR3 is 12 residues long. The CDR3 nucleotides read TGTGCCAGCAGAACGGGTTACAATGAGCAGTTCTTC. It translates to CASRTGYNEQFF. Full variable domain (outside the CDR3, taken from reference TRBV2 and TRBJ2-1): EPEVTQTPSHQVTQMGQEVILRCVPISNHLYFYWYRQILGQKVEFLVSFYNNEISEKSEIFDDQFSVERPDGSNFTLKIRSTKLEDSAMYFCASRTGYNEQFFGPGTRLTVL.

This clone turned up a few times. This rearrangement joins TRBV5-1 to TRBJ1-5, with no clear D. The CDR3 is made up of 13 amino acids. Germline loops: CDR1 SGHRS, CDR2 YFSETQ. V was cut by 4 bases and J by 5 bases, with 10 bases left in between. CDR3 nucleotides: TGCGCCAGCAGCAACATGCCCGATCAGCCCCAGCATTTT. As protein: CASSNMPDQPQHF.

The V gene is TRBV2, the J gene TRBJ2-2; no clear D gene. The CDR3 runs 13 residues. Germline assignment: CDR1 SNHLY and CDR2 FYNNEI. The germline V and J ends were trimmed by 7 bases and 4 bases, with 10 bases remaining between them. CDR3 sequence reads: CASKPQLTGELFF. In nucleotides, the CDR3 is TGTGCCAGCAAGCCCCAACTCACCGGGGAGCTGTTTTTT.

The chain joins TRBV28 to TRBJ1-2; 9 bases agree with TRBD1. The CDR3 totals 13 residues. V lost 6 bases and J lost 7; bases outside the gene matches: 6. The V gene's germline CDR1 is MDHEN and CDR2 SYDVKM. The CDR3 loop reads CASRKQGASGYTF. CDR3 sequence (DNA): TGTGCCAGCAGAAAACAGGGGGCCTCTGGCTACACCTTC.

The chain employs TRBV9 and TRBJ1-2; 7 nucleotides align to TRBD1. There are 16 residues in the CDR3. The germline V gene has CDR1 SGDLS and CDR2 YYNGEE. V gave up 1 base and J gave up 2 bases; unmatched junction bases: 8. The CDR3 DNA sequence: TGTGCCAGCAGCGTACTTCCCGGGACAGTAAACTATGGCTACACCTTC. Its translation is CASSVLPGTVNYGYTF.

The chain recombines TRBV7-2 with TRBJ1-2; 10 nucleotides match TRBD1. CDR1 is SGHTA and CDR2 is FQGNSA in the germline V gene. This CDR3 is 15 amino acids long. After removal of 4 bases from V and 1 base from J, the junction contained 3 bases not matched to a gene. The CDR3 DNA is TGTGCCAGCAGCTACAGGACAGGGGGTAACTATGGCTACACCTTC. Translation gives CASSYRTGGNYGYTF.

The chain carries TRBV5-1 and TRBJ2-7; no reliable D call. The CDR3 is 11 residues long. The V end lost 4 bases, the J end lost 4 bases, and 6 bases lay between the germline ends. Germline V gene lookup returns CDR1 SGHRS and CDR2 YFSETQ. In nucleotides, the CDR3 is TGCGCCAGCAGCACCGGTTACGAGCAGTACTTC. It is translated as CASSTGYEQYF.

The V and J genes are TRBV7-9 and TRBJ2-2, with 7 bases aligning to TRBD2. The CDR3 is 17 amino acids. Germline V gene data show CDR1 as SEHNR and CDR2 as FQNEAQ (reference sequence). Trimming cost V 6 bases and J 3 bases; bases outside gene matches: 13. Written as DNA, the CDR3 is TGTGCCAGCAGGACCCCGACGGCGGGGGTAGACACCGGGGAGCTGTTTTTT. It yields the protein CASRTPTAGVDTGELFF.